This passage covers 24 T cell receptor beta chains from one sample sequenced in a study of T cell changes during pregnancy in multiple sclerosis (dated by TCRdb to between 2018 and 2021). The receptor library was made with the immunoSEQ multiplex PCR assay. TCRdb re-hosts the immuneACCESS table, in-frame sequences only. Its copies lack some clones; in the studies checked, an unresolved V gene accounts for under half of them, and the cause for the rest is not known. Across this sample there are about 93,000 clones, with around 92% seen only once. Jointly, the top ten make up approximately 2% of the sample. Sequencing used peripheral blood, obtained after pregnancy. Receptor source: a female donor with multiple sclerosis, enrolled in a pregnancy study.

The chain is built from TRBV30 and TRBJ2-1, with D maybe TRBD2 (5 bases). The CDR3 is 14 amino acids. CDR1 GTSNPN and CDR2 SVGIG come from the germline V gene (reference sequence). V was trimmed by 1 base and J by 0 bases, leaving 7 bases between them. CDR3 in DNA: TGTGCCTGGAGTGGAGGGTCCTCCTACAATGAGCAGTTCTTC. It specifies CAWSGGSSYNEQFF.

There are a few counts of this clone. This chain links TRBV19 with TRBJ2-1; the match to TRBD2 covers 12 bases. Trimming removed 5 bases from V and 8 bases from J; junction bases left unmatched: 7. Germline CDR1 LNHDA, CDR2 SQIVND (reference sequence). CDR3 length: 15 amino acids. The CDR3 reads CASSVTSGSMDEQFF. CDR3 nucleotide sequence: TGTGCCAGTAGTGTGACTAGCGGGAGTATGGATGAGCAGTTCTTC.

V and J are TRBV6-1 and TRBJ2-7, with no clear D. Germline V gene lookup returns CDR1 MNHNS and CDR2 SASEGT. The CDR3 consists of 12 residues. V lost 1 base and J 7 bases, leaving 8 bases between the germline ends. CDR3 DNA: TGTGCCAGCAGTGAAGGCACCCGGGAGCAGTACTTC. Translated, it gives CASSEGTREQYF.

The gene calls are TRBV7-2 and TRBJ2-7, with D unresolved. Germline values: CDR1 SGHTA, CDR2 FQGNSA. The CDR3 has 13 residues. Trimming stripped 5 bases from V and 3 bases from J, with 11 bases between. DNA for the CDR3: TGTGCCAGCAGCCGAAACAGTTACTACGAGCAGTACTTC. This codes for CASSRNSYYEQYF.

The chain combines TRBV5-1 with TRBJ2-5; the D gene is possibly TRBD1 (6 bases). The CDR3 extends over 14 amino acids. The germline gives CDR1 SGHRS, CDR2 YFSETQ. The V gene lost 2 bases and the J gene lost 2 bases, with 10 bases spanning the gap. DNA for the CDR3: TGCGCCAGCAGCTTCCAGGGGATACAAGAGACCCAGTACTTC. This sequence encodes CASSFQGIQETQYF.

The chain employs TRBV5-4 and TRBJ1-1; a weak D match, TRBD1 (5 bases). V was clipped by 3 bases and J by 1 base, with 10 bases between them. CDR1 and CDR2 from the germline V gene are SGHNT and YYREEE (reference sequence). The CDR3 has 14 residues. The CDR3 here is CASSSLDKNTEAFF. As DNA, the CDR3 is TGTGCCAGCAGCTCGTTGGACAAGAACACTGAAGCTTTCTTT.

The chain has TRBV6-1 and TRBJ1-1, with D uncertain. This CDR3 has 13 amino acids. Germline CDR1 MNHNS, CDR2 SASEGT. The V end was cut by 5 bases, the J end by 0 bases, with 7 bases between. The CDR3 nucleotides read TGTGCCAGCAGTCTTCTTATGAACACTGAAGCTTTCTTT. Translation: CASSLLMNTEAFF.

V and J are TRBV7-2 and TRBJ2-1; 7 nucleotides line up with TRBD2. Germline CDR1 is SGHTA and CDR2 is FQGNSA. Losses at the gene ends were 6 bases for V and 2 bases for J; bases not matched to a gene: 10. This CDR3 is built from 16 residues. The CDR3 protein is CASRVIRREPYNEQFF. DNA for the CDR3: TGTGCCAGCAGGGTTATACGGCGGGAGCCCTACAATGAGCAGTTCTTC. The complete variable domain, with remaining parts taken from reference TRBV7-2 and TRBJ2-1, reads GAGVSQSPSNKVTEKGKDVELRCDPISGHTALYWYRQSLGQGLEFLIYFQGNSAPDKSGLPSDRFSAERTGGSVSTLTIQRTQQEDSAVYLCASRVIRREPYNEQFFGPGTRLTVL.

The gene calls are TRBV7-2 and TRBJ2-2; 9 bases are shared with TRBD2. Germline assignment: CDR1 SGHTA and CDR2 FQGNSA. The CDR3 extends over 16 amino acids. V dropped 1 base and J dropped 6; count of bases not matched to a gene: 6. This chain's CDR3 is CASSLVAGGDPGELFF. The DNA of the CDR3 is TGTGCCAGCAGCTTAGTGGCGGGGGGGGACCCCGGGGAGCTGTTTTTT. The full variable domain, with the rest looked up from reference TRBV7-2 and TRBJ2-2, is GAGVSQSPSNKVTEKGKDVELRCDPISGHTALYWYRQSLGQGLEFLIYFQGNSAPDKSGLPSDRFSAERTGGSVSTLTIQRTQQEDSAVYLCASSLVAGGDPGELFFGEGSRLTVL.

The gene calls are TRBV11-2 and TRBJ2-6, with unresolved D. Germline CDR1 SGHAT, CDR2 FQNNGV. CDR3 length: 16 residues. V gave up 0 bases and J gave up 0 bases, with 6 bases separating them. CDR3 DNA: TGTGCCAGCAGCTTAGATCATGTCTCTGGGGCCAACGTCCTGACTTTC. Translated, it gives CASSLDHVSGANVLTF. Full variable domain (outside the CDR3, taken from reference TRBV11-2 and TRBJ2-6): EAGVAQSPRYKIIEKRQSVAFWCNPISGHATLYWYQQILGQGPKLLIQFQNNGVVDDSQLPKDRFSAERLKGVDSTLKIQPAKLEDSAVYLCASSLDHVSGANVLTFGAGSRLTVL.

V is TRBV30 and J is TRBJ1-2, with 7 positions matching TRBD1. Losses at the gene ends were 5 bases for V and 5 bases for J; bases not matched to a gene: 8. This CDR3 has 13 residues. Germline CDR1 reads GTSNPN; CDR2 reads SVGIG (reference sequence). The CDR3 reads CAWARDRKYGYTF. CDR3 bases: TGTGCCTGGGCCCGGGACAGAAAATATGGCTACACCTTC.

This rearrangement joins TRBV27 to TRBJ2-1, with TRBD1 identical over 8 bases. The CDR3 is made up of 15 amino acids. Germline CDR1 is MNHEY and CDR2 is SMNVEV (reference sequence). Trimming cost V 5 bases and J 3 bases; bases outside gene matches: 6. CDR3 sequence (DNA): TGTGCCAGCAGTAGTCTTGGACAGGGCTACAATGAGCAGTTCTTC. This codes for CASSSLGQGYNEQFF.

This chain uses TRBV19 with TRBJ2-1; 8 bases map to TRBD1. CDR1 and CDR2 (germline): LNHDA, SQIVND (reference sequence). This CDR3 comprises 15 residues. The trim removed 2 bases at V and 7 bases at J, leaving 7 bases unmatched. DNA for the CDR3: TGTGCCAGTAGTATAATCCAGGGGGCATGGAATGAGCAGTTCTTC. This gives the protein CASSIIQGAWNEQFF.

V and J are TRBV19 and TRBJ1-1; tentative D call: TRBD1 (5 bases). The germline CDR1 and CDR2 sequences are LNHDA and SQIVND (reference sequence). This CDR3 has 13 residues. Trimming removed 3 bases at V and 3 bases at J, with 8 bases between. CDR3 loop: CASSMGRYTEAFF. For the CDR3, the DNA is TGTGCCAGTAGTATGGGGCGATACACTGAAGCTTTCTTT.

The chain has TRBV6-5 and TRBJ2-7, with 7 bases identical to TRBD2. The J segment lost 5 bases and the V segment lost 0 bases, leaving 7 bases of the junction unmatched. Germline-derived CDR1 and CDR2 are MNHEY and SVGAGI. The CDR3 sequence is 15 residues long. The CDR3 protein is CASSYSSAGDHEQYF. CDR3 sequence (DNA): TGTGCCAGCAGTTACTCATCGGCGGGAGACCACGAGCAGTACTTC.

The genes are TRBV6-4 and TRBJ2-1; 8 nucleotides align to TRBD2. The length of the CDR3 is 15 residues. From germline, CDR1 is MRHNA and CDR2 SNTAGT. Germline trimming cut 5 bases from V and 1 base from J; bases unmatched to any gene: 4. In DNA form, the CDR3 reads TGTGCCAGCAGTCGACTAGCGCTTTCCTACAATGAGCAGTTCTTC. Its protein product is CASSRLALSYNEQFF.

This clone has only one observation. The chain couples TRBV2 to TRBJ2-7, with 12 nucleotides matching TRBD1. V trimming: 5 bases; J trimming: 6 bases; junction bases outside the gene matches: 8. The V gene's germline CDR1 is SNHLY and CDR2 FYNNEI. The CDR3 extends over 15 amino acids. CDR3 in amino acids: CASSPSGQGAAEQYF. CDR3 in DNA: TGTGCCAGCAGTCCCTCGGGACAGGGGGCGGCCGAGCAGTACTTC.

The V and J genes are TRBV4-3 and TRBJ1-5, with D uncertain. V lost 1 base, J lost 7 bases, and 20 bases lay in between. The CDR3 is 17 residues long. Germline assignment: CDR1 LGHNA and CDR2 YSLEER. As DNA, the CDR3 is TGCGCCAGCAGCCAAGTCCTCTTCCGGGGTTTCCGGCAGCCCCAGCATTTT. Protein sequence: CASSQVLFRGFRQPQHF.

The chain has TRBV4-2 and TRBJ2-2; the D is unclear. Per the germline V gene, CDR1 is LGHNA and CDR2 is YNFKEQ. V was cut by 1 base and J by 5 bases, with 8 bases left in between. The CDR3 spans 14 residues. The CDR3 DNA is TGTGCCAGCAGCCAAGGCTCCGGGACCGGGGAGCTGTTTTTT. Translation gives CASSQGSGTGELFF.

V gene TRBV18 combines with J gene TRBJ2-3, with D perhaps matching TRBD1 (5 bases). There are 15 residues in the CDR3. Germline V gene lookup returns CDR1 KGHSH and CDR2 LQKENI. Trimming removed 2 bases from V and 6 bases from J, with 15 bases in between. The CDR3 reads CASSPSTVTADTQYF. As DNA, the CDR3 is TGTGCCAGCTCACCATCGACAGTCACGGCGGATACGCAGTATTTT. Drawing the rest from reference TRBV18 and TRBJ2-3, the complete variable domain is NAGVMQNPRHLVRRRGQEARLRCSPMKGHSHVYWYRQLPEEGLKFMVYLQKENIIDESGMPKERFSAEFPKEGPSILRIQQVVRGDSAAYFCASSPSTVTADTQYFGPGTRLTVL.

CDR3 sequence: CASSLAGNEQFF. The CDR3 DNA follows: TGCGCCAGCAGCTTAGCGGGGAATGAGCAGTTCTTC. The chain couples TRBV5-1 to TRBJ2-1; 7 nucleotides agree with TRBD2. V trimming: 2 bases; J trimming: 7 bases; junction bases outside the gene matches: 0. The CDR3 length is 12 residues. The germline gives CDR1 SGHRS, CDR2 YFSETQ.

The chain couples TRBV19 to TRBJ1-2; no firm D call. This CDR3 is 13 amino acids long. Trimming took 4 bases from V and 8 from J, leaving 14 bases between them. The germline V gene has CDR1 LNHDA and CDR2 SQIVND (reference sequence). CDR3 bases: TGTGCCAGTAGTACGGGAACACCGTTGGGCTACACCTTC. Protein: CASSTGTPLGYTF.

This chain joins TRBV30 and TRBJ2-7; weak D call: TRBD1 (6 bases). The CDR3 loop spans 14 amino acids. V dropped 3 bases and J dropped 3 bases, with 15 bases sitting between them. The germline V gene has CDR1 GTSNPN and CDR2 SVGIG (reference sequence). This chain's CDR3 is CAWRGAGRNYEQYF. DNA for the CDR3: TGTGCCTGGAGGGGGGCAGGCAGGAACTACGAGCAGTACTTC.

The chain recombines TRBV7-3 with TRBJ1-2; 9 bases line up with TRBD1. V shed 4 bases, J shed 0 bases, and the junction held 3 bases outside the gene matches. Germline V lookup: CDR1 SGHTA, CDR2 FQGTGA. The length of the CDR3 is 15 residues. CDR3 DNA sequence: TGTGCCAGCAGCTCACAGGGGGCGACTAACTATGGCTACACCTTC. Amino acids: CASSSQGATNYGYTF.